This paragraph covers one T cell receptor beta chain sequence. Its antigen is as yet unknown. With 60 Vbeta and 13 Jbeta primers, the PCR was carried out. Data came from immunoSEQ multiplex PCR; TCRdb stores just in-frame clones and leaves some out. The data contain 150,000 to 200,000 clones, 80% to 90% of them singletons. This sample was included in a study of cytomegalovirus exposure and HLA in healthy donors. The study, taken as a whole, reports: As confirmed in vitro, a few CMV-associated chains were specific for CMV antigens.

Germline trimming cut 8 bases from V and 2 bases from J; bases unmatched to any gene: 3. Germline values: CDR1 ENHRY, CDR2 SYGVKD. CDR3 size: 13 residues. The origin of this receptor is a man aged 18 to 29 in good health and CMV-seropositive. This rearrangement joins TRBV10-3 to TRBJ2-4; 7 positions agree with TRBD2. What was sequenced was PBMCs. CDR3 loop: CAIGSGPKNIQYF. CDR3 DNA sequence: TGTGCCATCGGTAGCGGGCCCAAAAACATTCAGTACTTC.